This T cell receptor (beta chain) derives from a study of T cell responses to AZD1222 COVID-19 vaccine. Sequenced by immunoSEQ multiplex PCR; TCRdb stores in-frame clones only, minus some. This sample has about 75,000 clones, with about 91% found just once. Points on this clone: Its antigen is undetermined.

Germline V CDR1 and CDR2: SGHAT, FQNNGV. The CDR3 totals 15 residues. Trimming cost V 5 bases and J 0 bases, with 11 bases left between them. Overall study results and limits: Among those given AZD1222, only five or six were seropositive at baseline. Nearly half of spike-specific TCRs reportedly go after variant regions that carry no mutations. CD4 TCRs linked to vaccination spanned spike, dominating at 160-218 and 743-854.

V gene TRBV11-2 combines with J gene TRBJ2-1; TRBD2 is a possible D gene (6 bases). Sequencing used peripheral blood, obtained 28 days after the second dose of the MenACWY control vaccine. The TCR was taken from an adult who received the MenACWY meningococcal vaccine as a control. As DNA, the CDR3 is TGTGCCAGCAGCCCTGGGACTTCCTCCTACAATGAGCAGTTCTTC. Its protein is CASSPGTSSYNEQFF.